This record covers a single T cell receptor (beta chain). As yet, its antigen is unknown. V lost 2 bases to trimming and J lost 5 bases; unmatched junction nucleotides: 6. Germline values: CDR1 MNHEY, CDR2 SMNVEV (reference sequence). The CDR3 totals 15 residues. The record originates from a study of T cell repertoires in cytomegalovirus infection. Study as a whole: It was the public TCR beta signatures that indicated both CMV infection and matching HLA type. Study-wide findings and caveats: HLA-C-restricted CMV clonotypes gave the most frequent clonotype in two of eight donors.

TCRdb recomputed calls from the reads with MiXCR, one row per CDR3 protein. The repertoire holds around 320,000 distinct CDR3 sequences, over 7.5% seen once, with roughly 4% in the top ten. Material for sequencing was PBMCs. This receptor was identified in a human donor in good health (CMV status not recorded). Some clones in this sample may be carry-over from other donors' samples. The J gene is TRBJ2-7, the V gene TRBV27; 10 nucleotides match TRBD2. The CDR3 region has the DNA TGTGCCAGCAGTTTAATGGCTAGCGGGAGAAACGAGCAGTACTTC. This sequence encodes CASSLMASGRNEQYF.